The T cell receptor beta chain under discussion was sequenced for a study of human T cells and chemical hapten exposure. Time point described: pre-sensitization, week 0. Treatment defined: therapeutic diphenylcyclopropenone sensitization with weekly scalp DPC. The V gene's germline CDR1 is SGDLS and CDR2 YYNGEE. V lost 1 base to trimming and J lost 7 bases, with 2 bases between them. CDR3 length: 11 amino acids. TCRdb processed the RACE reads anew with MiXCR; each CDR3 protein has one entry. The table has about 350,000 distinct CDR3 sequences, approximately 5% seen once. The material sequenced was whole blood, taken in connection with sensitization to the hapten diphenylcyclopropenone (DPC). The rearrangement joins TRBV9 to TRBJ2-2, with unresolved D. The receptor's source is a woman aged 18-35 years with alopecia areata. Some clones in this sample may be carry-over from other donors' samples. CDR3 in amino acids: CASSVNGELFF. For the CDR3, the DNA is TGTGCCAGCAGCGTAAACGGGGAGCTGTTTTTT.